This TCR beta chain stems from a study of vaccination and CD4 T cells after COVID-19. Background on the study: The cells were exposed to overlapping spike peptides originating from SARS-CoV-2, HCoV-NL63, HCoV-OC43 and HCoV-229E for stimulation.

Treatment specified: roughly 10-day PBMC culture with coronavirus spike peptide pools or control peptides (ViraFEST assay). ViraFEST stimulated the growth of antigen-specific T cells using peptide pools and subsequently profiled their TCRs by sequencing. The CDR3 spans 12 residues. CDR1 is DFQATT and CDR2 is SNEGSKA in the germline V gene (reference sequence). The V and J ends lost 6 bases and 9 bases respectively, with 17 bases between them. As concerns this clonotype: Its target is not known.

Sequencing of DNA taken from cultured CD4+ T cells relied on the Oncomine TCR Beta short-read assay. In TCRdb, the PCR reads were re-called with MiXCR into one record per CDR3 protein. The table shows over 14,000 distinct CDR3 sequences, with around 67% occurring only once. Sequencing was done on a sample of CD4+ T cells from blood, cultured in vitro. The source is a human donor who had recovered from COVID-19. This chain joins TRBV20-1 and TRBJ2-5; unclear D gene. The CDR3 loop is CSAGPRVEAQYF. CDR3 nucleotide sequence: TGCAGTGCAGGACCCCGGGTTGAGGCCCAGTACTTC.